This entry lists 3 T cell receptor beta chains sequenced from one sample in a study of cytomegalovirus exposure and HLA in healthy donors. PCR was performed using 60 Vbeta and 13 Jbeta primers. Assay used: immunoSEQ multiplex PCR; TCRdb lists only in-frame clones, some missing. The sample yields about 120,000 clones, approximately 78% seen once. Material for sequencing was PBMCs. The source is a woman in her forties in good health and CMV-seropositive.

The chain recombines TRBV18 with TRBJ1-1; D is uncertain. CDR1 is KGHSH, CDR2 LQKENI, per germline. The CDR3 sequence is 15 residues long. Trimming left V 6 bases short and J 0 bases short, with 14 bases between. Written as DNA, the CDR3 is TGTGCCAGCTCGCTCCTCACAGACATGAACACTGAAGCTTTCTTT. It encodes CASSLLTDMNTEAFF.

This chain joins TRBV6-5 and TRBJ1-2; 8 bases are shared with TRBD1. V shed 4 bases, J shed 4 bases, and the junction held 5 bases outside the gene matches. The CDR3 extends over 14 amino acids. Per germline, CDR1 MNHEY and CDR2 SVGAGI. CDR3 protein: CASSSRGRGYGYTF. The DNA of the CDR3 is TGTGCCAGCAGTTCCAGGGGGCGCGGCTATGGCTACACCTTC.

This clone has only a few counts. J is TRBJ2-5 and V is TRBV7-2; 9 bases are a match to TRBD2. Germline lookup yields CDR1 SGHTA and CDR2 FQGNSA. The CDR3 is made up of 15 amino acids. The ends lost 6 bases at V and 5 bases at J; junction bases unmatched: 10. The CDR3 region is CASSLGLAGIETQYF. The CDR3 nucleotides are TGTGCCAGCAGTTTGGGGCTAGCGGGGATCGAGACCCAGTACTTC.